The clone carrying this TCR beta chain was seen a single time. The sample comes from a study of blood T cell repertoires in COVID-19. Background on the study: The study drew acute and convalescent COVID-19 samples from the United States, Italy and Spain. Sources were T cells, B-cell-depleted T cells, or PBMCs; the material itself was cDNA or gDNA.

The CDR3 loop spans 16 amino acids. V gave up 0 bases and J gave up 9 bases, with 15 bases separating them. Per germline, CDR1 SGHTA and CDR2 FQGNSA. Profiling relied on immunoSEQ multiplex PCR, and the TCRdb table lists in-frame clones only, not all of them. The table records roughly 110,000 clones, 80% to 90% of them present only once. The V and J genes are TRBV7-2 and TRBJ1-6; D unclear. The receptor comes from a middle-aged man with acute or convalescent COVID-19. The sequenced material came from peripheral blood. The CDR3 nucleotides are TGTGCCAGCAGCTTAGCGAGGAGGCCTGGTGGTTCACCCCTCCACTTT. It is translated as CASSLARRPGGSPLHF.